This T cell receptor beta chain was sequenced during a study of human T cells and chemical hapten exposure. The time point denotes: pre-sensitization, week 0. Described treatment: therapeutic diphenylcyclopropenone sensitization with weekly scalp DPC. Those who donated were patients with alopecia, 18 to 70 years of age, and suitable for DPC. CDR1 is MNHEY and CDR2 is SMNVEV in the germline V gene (reference sequence). This CDR3 is 14 amino acids long. V lost 2 bases and J 3 bases, leaving 11 bases between the germline ends. TCRdb reprocessed the RACE reads with MiXCR, giving one entry per CDR3 protein. The sample includes about 98,000 distinct CDR3 sequences, approximately 10% of them seen just once.

This specimen consisted of whole blood, obtained in connection with sensitization to the hapten diphenylcyclopropenone (DPC). This chain uses TRBV27 with TRBJ2-7, with D possibly matching TRBD1 (5 bases). The sequence was collected from a woman aged 55-69 years with alopecia areata. Some clones in this sample may be carry-over from other donors' samples. The CDR3 loop is CASSLAGRVYEQYF. CDR3 coding DNA: TGTGCCAGCAGTTTAGCTGGCAGGGTCTACGAGCAGTACTTC.